This passage covers 14 T cell receptor beta chains from one sample sequenced in a study of blood T cell repertoires in COVID-19. Sequenced by immunoSEQ multiplex PCR; TCRdb stores in-frame clones only, minus some. Among 150,000 to 200,000 clones listed, 80% to 85% were seen once. The sequenced sample was peripheral blood. The receptor set was obtained from a woman aged 65 to 85 with COVID-19, enrolled during active disease.

This sequence joins TRBV6-5 and TRBJ2-1, with 12 bases lining up with TRBD2. The J segment lost 8 bases and the V segment lost 7 bases, leaving 3 bases of the junction unmatched. The germline gives CDR1 MNHEY, CDR2 SVGAGI. The CDR3 has 13 residues. The CDR3 sequence: CASKSSGRDEQFF. The CDR3 bases are TGTGCCAGCAAGTCTAGCGGGAGGGATGAGCAGTTCTTC.

The chain employs TRBV6-5 and TRBJ1-1; TRBD1 aligns across 8 bases. CDR3 length: 15 amino acids. Germline values: CDR1 MNHEY, CDR2 SVGAGI. Trimming took 8 bases from V and 3 from J; bases not matched to a gene: 11. DNA of the CDR3: TGTGCCAGCGATAGACTTCAGGGGGCGTACACTGAAGCTTTCTTT. Amino acids: CASDRLQGAYTEAFF.

This clone was counted once. The genes are TRBV28 and TRBJ1-2, with a possible D match to TRBD1 (5 bases). Germline assignment: CDR1 MDHEN and CDR2 SYDVKM. CDR3 size: 15 residues. V was trimmed by 5 bases and J by 4 bases, leaving 17 bases between them. The DNA for the CDR3 is TGTGCCAGCAGTGCCCCCGGGACTCCTAGCTATGGCTACACCTTC. It translates to CASSAPGTPSYGYTF.

This clone came up once. This rearrangement joins TRBV4-3 to TRBJ1-2; 9 bases fit TRBD1. Per germline, CDR1 LGHNA and CDR2 YSLEER. This CDR3 has 15 residues. V lost 1 base and J lost 5; bases outside the gene matches: 5. The CDR3: CASSQGTGVRYGYTF. CDR3 DNA: TGCGCCAGCAGCCAAGGGACAGGGGTTAGATATGGCTACACCTTC.

This clone was seen a single time. This sequence joins TRBV5-4 and TRBJ2-5, with 10 bases identical to TRBD1. The CDR3 length is 16 residues. Germline V lookup: CDR1 SGHNT, CDR2 YYREEE (reference sequence). The junction had 7 bases not matched to a gene; V was cut back by 4 bases and J by 1 base. Written as DNA, the CDR3 is TGTGCCAGCAGCACGTCCCGGGACAGGGGCCAAGAGACCCAGTACTTC. Protein sequence: CASSTSRDRGQETQYF.

This chain uses TRBV6-4 with TRBJ2-1; 7 bases are a match to TRBD2. V shed 4 bases and J 0 bases; nucleotides not matched to a gene: 6. The germline CDR1 and CDR2 sequences are MRHNA and SNTAGT. The CDR3 runs 16 residues. In DNA, the CDR3 is TGTGCCAGCAGTGGACTGGGCGGGAGCTCCTACAATGAGCAGTTCTTC. Its translation: CASSGLGGSSYNEQFF.

The gene calls are TRBV14 and TRBJ2-1; TRBD2 aligns across 15 bases. CDR3 length: 19 amino acids. V was clipped by 4 bases and J by 7 bases; unmatched bases: 14. Germline V gene sequence: CDR1 SGHDN, CDR2 FVKESK. The CDR3 loop is CASSPRRGLAGGRNNEQFF. The CDR3 nucleotides are TGTGCCAGCAGCCCGCGTCGCGGACTAGCGGGAGGGCGGAATAATGAGCAGTTCTTC.

The V call is TRBV19, the J call TRBJ2-7; 7 nucleotides agree with TRBD1. V lost 6 bases and J lost 12; bases outside the gene matches: 11. The germline CDR1 and CDR2 sequences are LNHDA and SQIVND (reference sequence). The CDR3 contains 12 residues. The CDR3 nucleotides read TGTGCCAGTAGGAACCGACAGGGTAGTGTGTACTTC. Protein sequence: CASRNRQGSVYF. Full variable domain (missing parts from reference TRBV19 and TRBJ2-7): DGGITQSPKYLFRKEGQNVTLSCEQNLNHDAMYWYRQDPGQGLRLIYYSQIVNDFQKGDIAEGYSVSREKKESFPLTVTSAQKNPTAFYLCASRNRQGSVYFGPGTRLTVT.

The chain has TRBV19 and TRBJ1-2, with D maybe TRBD1 (5 bases). Germline V gene lookup returns CDR1 LNHDA and CDR2 SQIVND (reference sequence). V was clipped by 5 bases and J by 7 bases, with 20 bases between them. CDR3 size: 15 residues. CDR3 region: CASSPGRQLGRGYTF. The CDR3, as DNA: TGTGCCAGTAGTCCCGGACGACAGCTTGGTCGTGGCTACACCTTC.

CDR3 protein: CASSLRQDRTDTQYF. The CDR3 DNA reads as TGTGCCAGCAGCTTAAGACAGGATCGCACAGATACGCAGTATTTT. The rearrangement links TRBV7-7 to TRBJ2-3; TRBD1 is a possible D gene (6 bases). The CDR3 loop spans 15 amino acids. Per the germline V gene, CDR1 is SSHAT and CDR2 is FNYEAQ (reference sequence). Trimming stripped 2 bases from V and 1 base from J, with 10 bases between.

This clone was counted a single time. The genes are TRBV6-5 and TRBJ2-1, with TRBD2 identical over 13 bases. CDR1 is MNHEY and CDR2 is SVGAGI in the germline V gene. The CDR3 length is 16 residues. J lost 5 bases, V lost 4 bases, and 5 bases had no gene match. The CDR3, as DNA: TGTGCCAGCAGTTGGGGGGGGACTAGCGGGAACAATGAGCAGTTCTTC. It encodes CASSWGGTSGNNEQFF.

The V and J genes are TRBV14 and TRBJ2-1; D not resolved. Germline-derived CDR1 and CDR2 are SGHDN and FVKESK. Deletions cut 0 bases from V and 15 bases from J, with 15 bases between. The CDR3 consists of 13 residues. For the CDR3, the DNA is TGTGCCAGCAGCCAAGATTTGAGGTTGTCTAGGTTCTTC. Translated: CASSQDLRLSRFF.

The chain recombines TRBV6-6 with TRBJ2-2; tentatively, D is TRBD2 (7 bases). The germline V and J ends were trimmed by 5 bases and 5 bases, with 21 bases remaining between them. The CDR3 runs 17 residues. The V gene's germline CDR1 is MNHNY and CDR2 SVGAGI (reference sequence). The CDR3 coding sequence is TGTGCCAGCAGTCGGGGGGCCGGGACTATATTAACCGGGGAGCTGTTTTTT. Translated: CASSRGAGTILTGELFF.

The rearrangement uses TRBV18 and TRBJ2-7, with 10 bases fitting TRBD2. J lost 2 bases, V lost 2 bases, and 6 bases had no gene match. Per the germline V gene, CDR1 is KGHSH and CDR2 is LQKENI. CDR3 length equals 16 residues. Here the CDR3 reads CASSPKSLAGTYEQYF. CDR3 nucleotide sequence: TGTGCCAGCTCACCAAAGTCACTAGCGGGGACCTACGAGCAGTACTTC.